The 2 T cell receptor beta chains presented below share a single source sample, sequenced in a study of blood T cell repertoires in COVID-19. Repertoires were generated with immunoSEQ multiplex PCR, while TCRdb's copy carries only in-frame clones and drops some. The sample lists fewer than 600,000 clones; 88% were seen once. Sequenced input: PBMCs or T cells enriched from blood (not recorded which). The receptors come from a woman aged 40 to 50 who had recovered from COVID-19.

This clone came up a few times. The rearrangement links TRBV9 to TRBJ1-1; D uncertain. The CDR3 is 13 residues long. The ends were cut back, 3 bases at V and 1 base at J, with 7 bases in the middle. Germline V gives CDR1 SGDLS, CDR2 YYNGEE. The CDR3 region is CASSGGRNTEAFF. In nucleotides, the CDR3 is TGTGCCAGCAGCGGTGGCCGGAACACTGAAGCTTTCTTT.

The V call is TRBV11-3, the J call TRBJ1-1; D may be TRBD1 (6 bases). Trimming pared 5 bases from V and 3 bases from J, leaving 13 bases between. CDR1 and CDR2 from the germline V gene are SGHNT and YENEEA. The CDR3 sequence is 14 residues long. The CDR3 region has the DNA TGTGCCAGCAGCCTAGGACAGAAGTACACTGAAGCTTTCTTT. It is translated as CASSLGQKYTEAFF.